A selection of T cell receptor beta chains follows, all from one sample in a study of T cell changes during pregnancy in multiple sclerosis. TCRdb's copy holds only in-frame clones and misses some; the assay was immunoSEQ multiplex PCR. The table lists approximately 90,000 clones, about 94% of them singletons. Source: peripheral blood, taken in the third trimester of pregnancy. The receptors originated from a female donor with multiple sclerosis, enrolled in a pregnancy study. The CDR3 runs from the conserved cysteine through the conserved F or W. Fields, in order: J gene, V gene, D gene, clone size, CDR3 protein, CDR3 DNA. A D gene is named only where the DNA matches it firmly. Clone size is shown for a subset of rows, as once, few, many or a class of expanded clone.

j_call: TRBJ1-2
v_call: TRBV19
d_call: TRBD1
clone_size: .
cdr3_aa: CASSILGTGYGYTF
cdr3_nt: TGTGCCAGTAGTATATTGGGGACAGGGTATGGCTACACCTTC

j_call: TRBJ2-1
v_call: TRBV5-1
d_call: TRBD2
clone_size: .
cdr3_aa: CASTTGGGKYNEQFF
cdr3_nt: TGCGCCAGCACTACGGGGGGGGGAAAGTACAATGAGCAGTTCTTC

j_call: TRBJ2-5
v_call: TRBV21-1
d_call: .
clone_size: .
cdr3_aa: CASSKKGPSLGETQYF
cdr3_nt: TGTGCCAGCAGCAAAAAGGGGCCCTCACTCGGGGAGACCCAGTACTTC

j_call: TRBJ1-1
v_call: TRBV7-9
d_call: .
clone_size: .
cdr3_aa: CASRHPGGQMNTEAFF
cdr3_nt: TGTGCCAGCAGGCACCCCGGAGGACAGATGAACACTGAAGCTTTCTTT

j_call: TRBJ2-1
v_call: TRBV21-1
d_call: .
clone_size: .
cdr3_aa: CASSKGSVRRGSYRSYNEQFF
cdr3_nt: TGTGCCAGCAGCAAAGGGTCTGTGCGCAGGGGTTCATACCGCTCCTACAATGAGCAGTTCTTC

j_call: TRBJ2-1
v_call: TRBV11-2
d_call: TRBD2
clone_size: .
cdr3_aa: CASSGRIAGEYNEQFF
cdr3_nt: TGTGCCAGCAGCGGGCGAATAGCGGGAGAATACAATGAGCAGTTCTTC

j_call: TRBJ2-7
v_call: TRBV4-2
d_call: TRBD2
clone_size: .
cdr3_aa: CASSLEPSGYSYEQYF
cdr3_nt: TGTGCCAGCAGCCTCGAGCCTAGCGGGTACTCCTACGAGCAGTACTTC

j_call: TRBJ2-1
v_call: TRBV30
d_call: .
clone_size: .
cdr3_aa: CAWSDPTGRKDNEQFF
cdr3_nt: TGTGCCTGGAGTGACCCGACAGGTAGGAAGGACAATGAGCAGTTCTTC

j_call: TRBJ2-1
v_call: TRBV4-3
d_call: .
clone_size: .
cdr3_aa: CASSQIRSSYNEQFF
cdr3_nt: TGCGCCAGCAGCCAAATCCGGAGCTCCTACAATGAGCAGTTCTTC

j_call: TRBJ1-2
v_call: TRBV18
d_call: TRBD1
clone_size: .
cdr3_aa: CASSRIDRVNYGYTF
cdr3_nt: TGTGCCAGCTCGCGAATCGACAGGGTGAACTATGGCTACACCTTC

j_call: TRBJ2-5
v_call: TRBV27
d_call: .
clone_size: few
cdr3_aa: CASSRRDQETQYF
cdr3_nt: TGTGCCAGCAGTAGGCGGGACCAAGAGACCCAGTACTTC

j_call: TRBJ2-7
v_call: TRBV28
d_call: TRBD1
clone_size: .
cdr3_aa: CASRSRDSYEQYF
cdr3_nt: TGTGCCAGCAGGTCCCGGGACAGCTACGAGCAGTACTTC

j_call: TRBJ2-5
v_call: TRBV6-7
d_call: TRBD2
clone_size: .
cdr3_aa: CASSNSSSGNETQYF
cdr3_nt: TGTGCCAGCAGCAATAGCTCTAGCGGGAACGAGACCCAGTACTTC

j_call: TRBJ2-7
v_call: TRBV30
d_call: TRBD1
clone_size: .
cdr3_aa: CAWNQGVDEQYF
cdr3_nt: TGTGCCTGGAATCAGGGGGTGGACGAGCAGTACTTC

j_call: TRBJ1-5
v_call: TRBV6-5
d_call: .
clone_size: .
cdr3_aa: CASSDSDSNQPQHF
cdr3_nt: TGTGCCAGCAGTGACAGTGATAGCAATCAGCCCCAGCATTTT

j_call: TRBJ2-7
v_call: TRBV4-2
d_call: TRBD2
clone_size: .
cdr3_aa: CASSQAGTSGSQNEQYF
cdr3_nt: TGTGCCAGCAGCCAAGCCGGGACTAGCGGGAGCCAAAACGAGCAGTACTTC

j_call: TRBJ2-1
v_call: TRBV9
d_call: TRBD1
clone_size: .
cdr3_aa: CASSVVEGTGGFAEQFF
cdr3_nt: TGTGCCAGCAGTGTAGTGGAAGGGACAGGGGGCTTTGCTGAGCAGTTCTTC

j_call: TRBJ2-2
v_call: TRBV19
d_call: TRBD1
clone_size: .
cdr3_aa: CASSPQPGQGFYGELFF
cdr3_nt: TGTGCCAGTAGTCCTCAACCGGGACAGGGGTTTTACGGGGAGCTGTTTTTT

j_call: TRBJ1-2
v_call: TRBV30
d_call: TRBD1
clone_size: .
cdr3_aa: CAWSAGGSANYGYTF
cdr3_nt: TGTGCCTGGAGTGCAGGGGGCTCGGCTAACTATGGCTACACCTTC

j_call: TRBJ1-1
v_call: TRBV4-2
d_call: .
clone_size: once
cdr3_aa: CASSQDPQGNTEAFF
cdr3_nt: TGTGCCAGCAGCCAAGACCCTCAGGGGAACACTGAAGCTTTCTTT

j_call: TRBJ1-5
v_call: TRBV28
d_call: TRBD1
clone_size: .
cdr3_aa: CASRSGTGVQPQHF
cdr3_nt: TGTGCCAGCAGGTCGGGGACAGGGGTCCAGCCCCAGCATTTT

j_call: TRBJ1-1
v_call: TRBV27
d_call: .
clone_size: .
cdr3_aa: CASSEGLEGTEAFF
cdr3_nt: TGTGCCAGCAGCGAGGGGTTGGAGGGTACTGAAGCTTTCTTT

j_call: TRBJ2-1
v_call: TRBV10-3
d_call: TRBD1
clone_size: once
cdr3_aa: CAIREGQAGFQFF
cdr3_nt: TGTGCCATCAGGGAGGGACAGGCGGGATTCCAGTTCTTC

j_call: TRBJ2-1
v_call: TRBV6-4
d_call: TRBD2
clone_size: .
cdr3_aa: CASSRTSGMPYNEQFF
cdr3_nt: TGTGCCAGCAGCCGAACTAGCGGTATGCCATACAATGAGCAGTTCTTC

j_call: TRBJ2-7
v_call: TRBV5-4
d_call: .
clone_size: .
cdr3_aa: CASSSSRSYEQYF
cdr3_nt: TGTGCCAGCAGCTCGTCCCGGTCCTACGAGCAGTACTTC

j_call: TRBJ2-7
v_call: TRBV9
d_call: TRBD1
clone_size: .
cdr3_aa: CASSPIGTGTYEQYF
cdr3_nt: TGTGCCAGCAGCCCAATCGGGACAGGGACCTACGAGCAGTACTTC

j_call: TRBJ2-3
v_call: TRBV5-8
d_call: .
clone_size: .
cdr3_aa: CASSLTGVTDTQYF
cdr3_nt: TGTGCCAGCAGCTTGACAGGTGTCACAGATACGCAGTATTTT

j_call: TRBJ2-4
v_call: TRBV29-1
d_call: TRBD2
clone_size: .
cdr3_aa: CSVEYRGRGAKNIQYF
cdr3_nt: TGCAGCGTTGAATATCGGGGGAGGGGAGCCAAAAACATTCAGTACTTC

j_call: TRBJ1-1
v_call: TRBV7-2
d_call: .
clone_size: .
cdr3_aa: CASSLKGMGTEAFF
cdr3_nt: TGTGCCAGCAGCTTAAAGGGGATGGGCACTGAAGCTTTCTTT

j_call: TRBJ2-6
v_call: TRBV6-6
d_call: .
clone_size: once
cdr3_aa: CASSYSVAGANVLTF
cdr3_nt: TGTGCCAGCAGTTACTCAGTGGCCGGGGCCAACGTCCTGACTTTC

j_call: TRBJ1-2
v_call: TRBV10-2
d_call: TRBD1
clone_size: .
cdr3_aa: CASTIPGTGSGYTF
cdr3_nt: TGCGCCAGCACTATCCCCGGGACAGGGAGCGGCTACACCTTC

j_call: TRBJ2-1
v_call: TRBV11-2
d_call: TRBD2
clone_size: .
cdr3_aa: CASSSIPGLAAGKHEQFF
cdr3_nt: TGTGCCAGCAGCTCCATACCCGGACTAGCGGCGGGGAAGCATGAGCAGTTCTTC

j_call: TRBJ1-2
v_call: TRBV7-9
d_call: TRBD1
clone_size: .
cdr3_aa: CASSLAGTGYGYTF
cdr3_nt: TGTGCCAGCAGCTTAGCCGGGACAGGTTATGGCTACACCTTC

j_call: TRBJ1-4
v_call: TRBV27
d_call: TRBD1
clone_size: once
cdr3_aa: CASSVRGRGEKLFF
cdr3_nt: TGTGCCAGCAGTGTCAGGGGGCGCGGAGAAAAACTGTTTTTT

j_call: TRBJ1-2
v_call: TRBV10-3
d_call: .
clone_size: .
cdr3_aa: CAISEVVGGYGYTF
cdr3_nt: TGTGCCATCAGTGAGGTGGTGGGGGGATATGGCTACACCTTC

j_call: TRBJ1-3
v_call: TRBV30
d_call: TRBD1
clone_size: .
cdr3_aa: CAWSADRGNTIYF
cdr3_nt: TGTGCCTGGAGTGCGGACAGGGGAAACACCATATATTTT

j_call: TRBJ2-3
v_call: TRBV6-1
d_call: TRBD1
clone_size: .
cdr3_aa: CASSPGQGFTDTQYF
cdr3_nt: TGTGCCAGCAGTCCGGGACAGGGGTTTACAGATACGCAGTATTTT

j_call: TRBJ2-7
v_call: TRBV5-1
d_call: .
clone_size: once
cdr3_aa: CASSLTQGYEQYF
cdr3_nt: TGCGCCAGCAGCTTAACACAGGGCTACGAGCAGTACTTC

j_call: TRBJ2-1
v_call: TRBV30
d_call: TRBD2
clone_size: .
cdr3_aa: CAWSGGEGYYNEQFF
cdr3_nt: TGTGCCTGGAGTGGAGGGGAGGGATACTACAATGAGCAGTTCTTC

j_call: TRBJ2-7
v_call: TRBV28
d_call: .
clone_size: .
cdr3_aa: CASSLLQISYEQYF
cdr3_nt: TGTGCCAGCAGTTTACTTCAGATCTCCTACGAGCAGTACTTC

j_call: TRBJ1-2
v_call: TRBV30
d_call: TRBD1
clone_size: .
cdr3_aa: CAWSVPSSTGGMGGYTF
cdr3_nt: TGTGCCTGGAGTGTACCCTCCTCCACAGGGGGCATGGGCGGCTACACCTTC

j_call: TRBJ2-7
v_call: TRBV7-9
d_call: TRBD1
clone_size: .
cdr3_aa: CASSPIRDRTLGEQYF
cdr3_nt: TGTGCCAGCAGCCCAATCCGGGACAGGACTCTCGGGGAGCAGTACTTC

j_call: TRBJ2-4
v_call: TRBV2
d_call: TRBD2
clone_size: .
cdr3_aa: CASRLGLARKNIQYF
cdr3_nt: TGTGCCAGCAGGCTGGGACTAGCGCGTAAAAACATTCAGTACTTC

j_call: TRBJ2-1
v_call: TRBV11-3
d_call: .
clone_size: .
cdr3_aa: CASSLRSSYNEQFF
cdr3_nt: TGTGCCAGCAGCTTGAGGAGCTCCTACAATGAGCAGTTCTTC

j_call: TRBJ2-7
v_call: TRBV12-5
d_call: .
clone_size: .
cdr3_aa: CASGLSGVSVNEQYF
cdr3_nt: TGTGCTAGTGGTTTGTCCGGGGTGTCGGTCAACGAGCAGTACTTC

j_call: TRBJ2-3
v_call: TRBV5-6
d_call: TRBD2
clone_size: .
cdr3_aa: CASSPGLAVSTDTQYF
cdr3_nt: TGTGCCAGCAGCCCAGGACTAGCGGTTAGCACAGATACGCAGTATTTT

j_call: TRBJ2-3
v_call: TRBV7-9
d_call: TRBD2
clone_size: .
cdr3_aa: CASSPLTGRGTDTQYF
cdr3_nt: TGTGCCAGCAGCCCTCTTACCGGGAGGGGCACAGATACGCAGTATTTT

j_call: TRBJ1-2
v_call: TRBV7-6
d_call: TRBD1
clone_size: .
cdr3_aa: CASSLWAGGAFSYGYTF
cdr3_nt: TGTGCCAGCAGCTTATGGGCAGGGGGTGCCTTTAGCTATGGCTACACCTTC

j_call: TRBJ2-2
v_call: TRBV9
d_call: .
clone_size: .
cdr3_aa: CASSAGTGELFF
cdr3_nt: TGTGCCAGCAGCGCGGGGACCGGGGAGCTGTTTTTT